One T cell receptor (beta chain) is described in this entry. The source of the sample is a study of blood T cell repertoires in COVID-19. In the study overall: The United States, Italy and Spain supplied acute and convalescent COVID-19 samples. PBMCs, B-cell-depleted T cells, or T cells were the source of the cDNA or gDNA that made up the material.

As processed by the authors: For nucleated cells, counts were estimated from reference gene primer amplification. Profiled with immunoSEQ multiplex PCR; TCRdb holds only in-frame clones, not every one. V, J and clone size derive from that table, while D and trimming were established from the DNA sequence. The profile shows roughly 21,000 clones, approximately 90% of them singletons. Germline V CDR1 and CDR2: LNHDA, SQIVND (reference sequence). The CDR3 is 16 residues long. The germline V and J ends were trimmed by 4 bases and 0 bases, with 13 bases remaining between them. This chain links TRBV19 with TRBJ1-5, with D tentatively TRBD1 (6 bases). The receptor was isolated from a man in his 70s with active COVID-19. The sample was peripheral blood. The CDR3 coding sequence is TGTGCCAGTAGTAGGGGGCAGTGGAATAGCAATCAGCCCCAGCATTTT. This sequence encodes CASSRGQWNSNQPQHF.